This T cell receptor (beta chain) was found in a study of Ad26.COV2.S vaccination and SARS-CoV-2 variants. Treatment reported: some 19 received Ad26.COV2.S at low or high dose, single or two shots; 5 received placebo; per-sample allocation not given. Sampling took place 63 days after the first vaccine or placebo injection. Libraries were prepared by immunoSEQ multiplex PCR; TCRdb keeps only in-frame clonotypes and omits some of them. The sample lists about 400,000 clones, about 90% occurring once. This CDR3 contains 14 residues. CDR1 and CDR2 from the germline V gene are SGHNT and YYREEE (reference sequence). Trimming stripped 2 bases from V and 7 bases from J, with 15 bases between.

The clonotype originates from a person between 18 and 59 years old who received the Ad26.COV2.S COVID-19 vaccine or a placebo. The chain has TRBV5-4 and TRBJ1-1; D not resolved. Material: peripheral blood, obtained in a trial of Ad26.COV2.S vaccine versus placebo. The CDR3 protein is CASSFQESTLEAFF. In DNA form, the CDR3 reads TGTGCCAGCAGCTTTCAGGAGTCAACCCTTGAAGCTTTCTTT.